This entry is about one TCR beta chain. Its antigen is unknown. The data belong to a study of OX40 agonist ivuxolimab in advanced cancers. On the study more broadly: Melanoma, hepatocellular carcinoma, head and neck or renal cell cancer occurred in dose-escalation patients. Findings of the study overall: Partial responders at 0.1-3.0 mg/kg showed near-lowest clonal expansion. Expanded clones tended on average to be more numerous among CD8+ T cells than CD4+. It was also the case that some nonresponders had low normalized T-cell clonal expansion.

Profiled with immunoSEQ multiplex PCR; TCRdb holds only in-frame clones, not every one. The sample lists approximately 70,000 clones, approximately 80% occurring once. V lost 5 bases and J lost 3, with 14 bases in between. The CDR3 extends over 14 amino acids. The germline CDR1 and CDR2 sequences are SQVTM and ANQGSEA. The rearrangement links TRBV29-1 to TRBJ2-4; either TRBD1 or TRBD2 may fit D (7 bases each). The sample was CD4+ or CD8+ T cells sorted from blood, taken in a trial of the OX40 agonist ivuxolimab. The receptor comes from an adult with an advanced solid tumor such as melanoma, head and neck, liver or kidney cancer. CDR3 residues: CSVQGGAGKNIQYF. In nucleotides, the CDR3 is TGCAGCGTTCAGGGGGGGGCGGGCAAAAACATTCAGTACTTC.